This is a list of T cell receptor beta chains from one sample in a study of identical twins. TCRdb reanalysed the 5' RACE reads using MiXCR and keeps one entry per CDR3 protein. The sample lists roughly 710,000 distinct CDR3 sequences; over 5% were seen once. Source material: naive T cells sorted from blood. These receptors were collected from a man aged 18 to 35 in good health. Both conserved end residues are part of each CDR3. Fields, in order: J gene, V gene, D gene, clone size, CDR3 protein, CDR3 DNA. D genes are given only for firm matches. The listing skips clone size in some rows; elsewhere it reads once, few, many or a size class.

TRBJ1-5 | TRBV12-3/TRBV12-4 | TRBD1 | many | CASGTGTGGNQPQHF | TGTGCCAGCGGGACCGGGACAGGAGGGAATCAGCCCCAGCATTTT
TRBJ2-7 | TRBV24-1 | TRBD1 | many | CATLNRGSSYEQYF | TGTGCCACCTTGAACAGGGGGTCGTCCTACGAGCAGTACTTC
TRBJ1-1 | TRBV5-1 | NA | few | CASSLQVENTEAFF | TGCGCCAGCAGCTTACAGGTCGAGAACACTGAAGCTTTCTTT
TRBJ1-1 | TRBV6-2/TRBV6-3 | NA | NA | CASSLNRDGNTEAFF | TGTGCCAGCAGTCTGAACAGGGATGGGAACACTGAAGCTTTCTTT
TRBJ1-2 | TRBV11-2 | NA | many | CASSPGGPGVYGYTF | TGTGCCAGCAGCCCTGGGGGGCCGGGGGTCTATGGCTACACCTTC
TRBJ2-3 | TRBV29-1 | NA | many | CSTGTSTDTQYF | TGCAGCACCGGGACTAGCACAGATACGCAGTATTTT
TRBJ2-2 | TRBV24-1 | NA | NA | CATSDESRNTGELFF | TGTGCCACCAGTGATGAGTCCAGAAACACCGGGGAGCTGTTTTTT
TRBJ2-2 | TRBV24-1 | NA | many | CATSGPSANTGELFF | TGTGCCACCAGTGGTCCTAGCGCAAACACCGGGGAGCTGTTTTTT
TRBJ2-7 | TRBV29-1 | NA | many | CSVLWGPYEQYF | TGCAGCGTTCTCTGGGGGCCCTACGAGCAGTACTTC
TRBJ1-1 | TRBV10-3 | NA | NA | CAIAEDRNTEAFF | TGTGCCATCGCTGAGGACAGGAACACTGAAGCTTTCTTT
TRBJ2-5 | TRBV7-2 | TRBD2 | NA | CASSYMGGSGETQYF | TGTGCCAGCAGCTATATGGGCGGGAGTGGAGAGACCCAGTACTTC
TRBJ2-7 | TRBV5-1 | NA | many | CASSLNRGTHEQYF | TGCGCCAGCAGCTTGAATCGGGGTACCCACGAGCAGTACTTC
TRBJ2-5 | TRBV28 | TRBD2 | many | CASSLSILAGDAETQYF | TGTGCCAGCAGTTTATCCATCCTAGCGGGAGACGCAGAGACCCAGTACTTC
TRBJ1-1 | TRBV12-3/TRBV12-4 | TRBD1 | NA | CATTPGGLTEAFF | TGTGCCACCACGCCAGGGGGCCTCACTGAAGCTTTCTTT
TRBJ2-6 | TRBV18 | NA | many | CASSPMVSGANVLTF | TGTGCCAGCTCACCAATGGTCTCTGGGGCCAACGTCCTGACTTTC
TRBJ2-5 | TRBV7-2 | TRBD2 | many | CASSFRLAEETQYF | TGTGCCAGCAGCTTCCGACTAGCGGAAGAGACCCAGTACTTC
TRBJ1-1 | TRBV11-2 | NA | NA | CASSTHRGTEAFF | TGTGCCAGCAGTACCCATCGAGGCACTGAAGCTTTCTTT
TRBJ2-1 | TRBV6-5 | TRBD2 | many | CASSYVASGLTYNEQFF | TGTGCCAGCAGTTACGTGGCTAGCGGACTGACCTACAATGAGCAGTTCTTC
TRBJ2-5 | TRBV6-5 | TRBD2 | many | CASSYQTSGKETQYF | TGTGCCAGCAGTTACCAGACTAGCGGCAAAGAGACCCAGTACTTC
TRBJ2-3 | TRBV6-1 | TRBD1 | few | CASSSTGILSTDTQYF | TGTGCCAGCAGCTCGACAGGGATCCTTAGCACAGATACGCAGTATTTT
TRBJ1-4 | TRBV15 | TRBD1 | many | CATSREGTGDEKLFF | TGTGCCACCAGCAGAGAAGGGACAGGGGATGAAAAACTGTTTTTT
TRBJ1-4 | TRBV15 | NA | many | CATSRAGVSEKLFF | TGTGCCACCAGCAGAGCCGGTGTGTCGGAAAAACTGTTTTTT
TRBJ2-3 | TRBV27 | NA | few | CASAGAGSRTDTQYF | TGTGCCAGCGCGGGGGCGGGAAGCCGCACAGATACGCAGTATTTT
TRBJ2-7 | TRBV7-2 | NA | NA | CASSLAPAAPSYEQYF | TGTGCCAGCAGCTTAGCTCCAGCGGCGCCCTCCTACGAGCAGTACTTC